This T cell receptor (beta chain) was identified during a study of blood T cell repertoires in COVID-19. For the study at large: Acute and convalescent COVID-19 samples came from the United States, Italy and Spain. T cells, B-cell-depleted T cells, or PBMCs provided the cDNA or gDNA that served as material.

CDR1 MGHRA and CDR2 YSYEKL come from the germline V gene. Trimming stripped 8 bases from V and 10 bases from J, with 21 bases between. This CDR3 region has 14 residues. The protocol was immunoSEQ multiplex PCR, while the TCRdb copy is restricted to in-frame clones and leaves out a portion. The table includes fewer than 350,000 clones, about nine tenths detected once. The chain employs TRBV4-1 and TRBJ1-5; D is possibly TRBD1 (5 bases). The TCR originated in a woman in her forties who had recovered from COVID-19. Sequenced sample: PBMCs or T cells enriched from blood (not recorded which). CDR3 residues: CASRDTALQGPQHF. CDR3 sequence (DNA): TGCGCCAGCCGTGACACGGCCCTTCAGGGCCCCCAGCATTTT.